Listed below are T cell receptor beta chains from one sample, sequenced in a study of blood T cell repertoires in COVID-19. Only in-frame clones appear in the TCRdb table, and some are missing; sequencing was by immunoSEQ multiplex PCR. The sample includes approximately 100,000 clones, around nine tenths of them seen just once. The sequenced sample was peripheral blood. The receptors originated from a human donor in a cohort sampled during active COVID-19. The CDR3 runs from the conserved cysteine through the conserved F or W. A D gene is named only where the DNA matches it firmly. Only some rows state a clone size, as once, few, many or a class for expanded clones.

15	-	TRBV7-9	-	TRBJ1-6	CASSADWGRNSPLHF	TGTGCCAGCAGCGCCGACTGGGGCCGGAATTCACCCCTCCACTTT
10	-	TRBV2	-	TRBJ2-1	CASGSNEQFF	TGTGCCAGCGGGAGCAATGAGCAGTTCTTC
15	-	TRBV5-6	-	TRBJ2-2	CASSLGPGNTGELFF	TGTGCCAGCAGCTTGGGACCGGGAAACACCGGGGAGCTGTTTTTT
14	TRBD1	TRBV19	-	TRBJ1-5	CASSLLGGGEPQHF	TGTGCCAGTAGTCTCCTCGGAGGGGGCGAGCCCCAGCATTTT
18	-	TRBV27	-	TRBJ2-2	CASRSRRERGGGTGELFF	TGTGCCAGCAGGTCCCGACGGGAGCGGGGAGGGGGCACCGGGGAGCTGTTTTTT
15	TRBD1	TRBV7-9	-	TRBJ1-4	CASSPTRDSYEKLFF	TGTGCCAGCAGCCCAACCCGGGACAGCTATGAAAAACTGTTTTTT
19	TRBD2	TRBV4-2	-	TRBJ2-5	CASSQDRVRAGAQQETQYF	TGTGCCAGCAGCCAAGATAGGGTTCGAGCGGGGGCTCAACAAGAGACCCAGTACTTC
19	TRBD1	TRBV4-3	-	TRBJ1-2	CASSQAPSGQGAGNYGYTF	TGCGCCAGCAGCCAAGCTCCTTCGGGACAGGGGGCAGGGAACTATGGCTACACCTTC
16	-	TRBV18	-	TRBJ2-7	CASSPRGQVPSYEQYF	TGTGCCAGCTCACCACGCGGGCAGGTCCCATCCTACGAGCAGTACTTC
13	-	TRBV3-1/TRBV3-2	-	TRBJ2-1	CASSPGGRGSKFF	TGTGCCAGCAGCCCTGGGGGGCGGGGGTCTAAGTTCTTC
16	-	TRBV19	-	TRBJ1-5	CASSIPAAASNQPQHF	TGTGCCAGTAGTATACCGGCAGCGGCTAGCAATCAGCCCCAGCATTTT
16	TRBD1	TRBV6-1	-	TRBJ1-2	CASSDRQGGFNYGYTF	TGTGCCAGCAGTGATCGCCAGGGGGGATTTAACTATGGCTACACCTTC
14	-	TRBV4-3	-	TRBJ1-2	CASSQDYKGYGYTF	TGCGCCAGCAGCCAAGATTATAAGGGGTATGGCTACACCTTC
15	-	TRBV4-3	-	TRBJ2-7	CASSPSGSYRDEQYF	TGCGCCAGCAGCCCATCCGGATCGTACAGGGACGAGCAGTACTTC
14	-	TRBV6-2/TRBV6-3	-	TRBJ2-6	CASSFGGGANVLTF	TGTGCCAGCAGTTTCGGGGGTGGGGCCAACGTCCTGACTTTC
19	-	TRBV27	-	TRBJ2-1	CASSHYRRSDALGGNEQFF	TGTGCCAGCAGCCATTATCGAAGGTCAGATGCCCTCGGGGGAAATGAGCAGTTCTTC
13	-	TRBV10-3	-	TRBJ2-5	CASRDSSGETQYF	TGTGCCTCCCGGGACTCCTCCGGGGAGACCCAGTACTTC
14	-	TRBV5-4	-	TRBJ1-3	CASSPGTKGNTIYF	TGTGCCAGCAGCCCGGGGACAAAAGGAAACACCATATATTTT
17	TRBD1	TRBV11-2	-	TRBJ2-3	CASSHGGAGQGLDTQYF	TGTGCCAGCAGCCACGGGGGTGCGGGACAGGGGTTAGATACGCAGTATTTT
14	-	TRBV7-9	-	TRBJ1-2	CASSLVGGANGYTF	TGTGCCAGCAGCTTAGTAGGGGGGGCGAATGGCTACACCTTC
15	TRBD2	TRBV3-1/TRBV3-2	-	TRBJ2-7	CASSAPGTSRYEQYF	TGTGCCAGCAGCGCTCCCGGGACTAGCCGGTACGAGCAGTACTTC
13	-	TRBV18	-	TRBJ1-1	CASSGSGYTEAFF	TGTGCCAGCTCAGGGTCGGGGTACACTGAAGCTTTCTTT
16	TRBD2	TRBV19	-	TRBJ2-3	CASSIKAGGLADTQYF	TGTGCCAGTAGTATAAAAGCGGGGGGCCTGGCAGATACGCAGTATTTT
14	-	TRBV7-2	once	TRBJ1-1	CASSGGRGSTEAFF	TGTGCCAGCAGCGGAGGGCGGGGCTCCACTGAAGCTTTCTTT
11	-	TRBV28	-	TRBJ1-2	CASSQYYGYTF	TGTGCCAGCAGTCAGTACTATGGCTACACCTTC